This T cell receptor (beta chain) was found in a study of blood T cells in healthy people across ages. A note on this clonotype: Its antigen is as yet unknown.

General observations from the study: Diversity figures derived from one million T cells were judged to underestimate the true value. Across samples, TCR beta diversity tracked strongly with naive T cell percentage. TCR beta diversity per million T cells fell roughly linearly with age.

V lost 6 bases and J lost 5, with 13 bases in between. Germline loops: CDR1 SGHAT, CDR2 FQNNGV. This CDR3 has 13 amino acids. PCR was performed a second time for about 7 to 11 cycles using a sample-barcoded 5' primer and a J-beta primer mix. Per sample, CDR3-containing paired-end reads numbered at least 2.5 million. A single record per CDR3 protein comes from TCRdb applying MiXCR to the 5' RACE reads. The table shows around 2 million distinct CDR3 sequences, with more than 35% occurring only once. The genes are TRBV11-2 and TRBJ2-5; D is unresolved. The material sequenced was blood. The receptor comes from a human donor in good health. DNA of the CDR3: TGTGCCAGCAGAGGTTATGGCTACGAGACCCAGTACTTC. Translation gives CASRGYGYETQYF. The full variable domain, rest sourced from reference TRBV11-2 and TRBJ2-5, is EAGVAQSPRYKIIEKRQSVAFWCNPISGHATLYWYQQILGQGPKLLIQFQNNGVVDDSQLPKDRFSAERLKGVDSTLKIQPAKLEDSAVYLCASRGYGYETQYFGPGTRLLVL.